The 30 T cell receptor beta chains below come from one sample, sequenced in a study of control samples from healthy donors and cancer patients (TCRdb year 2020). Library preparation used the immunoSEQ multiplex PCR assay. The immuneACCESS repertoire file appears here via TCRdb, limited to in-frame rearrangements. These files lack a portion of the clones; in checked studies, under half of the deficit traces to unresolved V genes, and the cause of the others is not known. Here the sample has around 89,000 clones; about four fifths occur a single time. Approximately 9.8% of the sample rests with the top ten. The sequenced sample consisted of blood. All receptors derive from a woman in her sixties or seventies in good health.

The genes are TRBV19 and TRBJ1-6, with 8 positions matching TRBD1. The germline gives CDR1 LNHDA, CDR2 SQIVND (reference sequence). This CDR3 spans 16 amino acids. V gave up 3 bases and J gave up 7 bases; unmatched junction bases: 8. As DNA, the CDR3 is TGTGCCAGTAGTATCGGGGGGACAGGAGGCAATTCACCCCTCCACTTT. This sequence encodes CASSIGGTGGNSPLHF. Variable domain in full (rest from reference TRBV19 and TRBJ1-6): DGGITQSPKYLFRKEGQNVTLSCEQNLNHDAMYWYRQDPGQGLRLIYYSQIVNDFQKGDIAEGYSVSREKKESFPLTVTSAQKNPTAFYLCASSIGGTGGNSPLHFGNGTRLTVT.

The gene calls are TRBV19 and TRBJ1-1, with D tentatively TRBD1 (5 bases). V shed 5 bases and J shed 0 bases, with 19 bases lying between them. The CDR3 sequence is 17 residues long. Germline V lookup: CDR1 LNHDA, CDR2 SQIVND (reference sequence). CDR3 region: CASSPSGYSKLNTEAFF. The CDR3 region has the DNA TGTGCCAGTAGTCCTTCAGGGTATTCGAAGTTGAACACTGAAGCTTTCTTT.

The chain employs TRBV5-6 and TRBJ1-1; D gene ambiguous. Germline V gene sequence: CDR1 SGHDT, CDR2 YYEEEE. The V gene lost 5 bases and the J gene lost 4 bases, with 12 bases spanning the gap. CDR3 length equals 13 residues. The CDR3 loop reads CASRASEGTEAFF. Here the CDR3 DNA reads TGTGCCAGCAGGGCCAGCGAGGGCACTGAAGCTTTCTTT.

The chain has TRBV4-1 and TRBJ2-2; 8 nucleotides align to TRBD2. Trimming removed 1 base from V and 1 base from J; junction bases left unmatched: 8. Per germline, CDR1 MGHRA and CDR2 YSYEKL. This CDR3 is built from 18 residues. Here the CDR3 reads CASSQGRLGLGNTGELFF. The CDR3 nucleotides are TGCGCCAGCAGCCAAGGCCGACTGGGACTAGGGAACACCGGGGAGCTGTTTTTT.

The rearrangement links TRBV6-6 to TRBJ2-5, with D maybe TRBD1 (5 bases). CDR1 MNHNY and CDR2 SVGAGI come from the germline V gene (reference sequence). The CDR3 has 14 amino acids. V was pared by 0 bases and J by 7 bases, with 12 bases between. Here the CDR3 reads CASSYSYPTGTQYF. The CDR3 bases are TGTGCCAGCAGTTACTCGTACCCAACAGGGACCCAGTACTTC.

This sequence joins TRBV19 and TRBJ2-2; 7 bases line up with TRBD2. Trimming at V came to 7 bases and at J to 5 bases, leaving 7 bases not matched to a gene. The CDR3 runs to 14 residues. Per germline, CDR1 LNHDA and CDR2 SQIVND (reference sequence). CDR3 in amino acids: CASNRGGGTGELFF. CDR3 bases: TGTGCCAGTAATCGCGGGGGTGGGACCGGGGAGCTGTTTTTT.

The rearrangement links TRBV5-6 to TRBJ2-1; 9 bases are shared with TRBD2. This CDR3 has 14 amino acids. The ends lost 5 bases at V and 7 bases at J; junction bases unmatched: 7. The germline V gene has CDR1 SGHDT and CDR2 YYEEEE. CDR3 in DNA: TGTGCCAGCAGTTTAGGACTAGCGAGGAATGAGCAGTTCTTC. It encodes CASSLGLARNEQFF.

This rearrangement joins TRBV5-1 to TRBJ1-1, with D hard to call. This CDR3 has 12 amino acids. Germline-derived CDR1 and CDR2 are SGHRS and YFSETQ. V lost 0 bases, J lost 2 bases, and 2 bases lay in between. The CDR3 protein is CASSLANTEAFF. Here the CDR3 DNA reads TGCGCCAGCAGCTTGGCAAACACTGAAGCTTTCTTT.

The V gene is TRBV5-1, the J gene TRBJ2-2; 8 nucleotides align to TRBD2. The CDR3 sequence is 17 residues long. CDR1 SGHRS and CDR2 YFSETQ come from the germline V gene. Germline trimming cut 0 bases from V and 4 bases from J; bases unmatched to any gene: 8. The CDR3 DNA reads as TGCGCCAGCAGCTTGGTCGTCACACGGGGGGGCACCGGGGAGCTGTTTTTT. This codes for CASSLVVTRGGTGELFF.

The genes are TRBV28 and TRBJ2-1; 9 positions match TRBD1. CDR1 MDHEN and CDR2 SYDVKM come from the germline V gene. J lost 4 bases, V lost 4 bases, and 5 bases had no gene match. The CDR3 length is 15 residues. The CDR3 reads CASSSQGAGYNEQFF. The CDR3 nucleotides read TGTGCCAGCAGTTCACAGGGGGCGGGGTACAATGAGCAGTTCTTC.

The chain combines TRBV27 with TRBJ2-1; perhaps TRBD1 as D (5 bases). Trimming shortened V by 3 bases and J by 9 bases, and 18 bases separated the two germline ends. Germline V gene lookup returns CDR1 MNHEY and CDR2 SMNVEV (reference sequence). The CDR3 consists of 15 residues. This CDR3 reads CASSFRGSPSGEQFF. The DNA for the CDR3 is TGTGCCAGCAGTTTTAGGGGTTCCCCGTCGGGTGAGCAGTTCTTC.

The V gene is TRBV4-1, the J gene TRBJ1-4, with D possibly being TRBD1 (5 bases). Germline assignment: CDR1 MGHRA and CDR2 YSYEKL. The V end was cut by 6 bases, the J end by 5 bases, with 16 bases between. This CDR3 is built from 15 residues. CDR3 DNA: TGCGCCAGCAGTCTTGACCGGGGGGGAAATGAAAAACTGTTTTTT. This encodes CASSLDRGGNEKLFF.

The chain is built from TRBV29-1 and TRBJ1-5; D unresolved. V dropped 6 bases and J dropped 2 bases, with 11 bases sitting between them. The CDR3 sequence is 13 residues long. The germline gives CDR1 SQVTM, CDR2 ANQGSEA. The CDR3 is CSVGVGGNQPQHF. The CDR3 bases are TGCAGCGTCGGGGTCGGAGGCAATCAGCCCCAGCATTTT.

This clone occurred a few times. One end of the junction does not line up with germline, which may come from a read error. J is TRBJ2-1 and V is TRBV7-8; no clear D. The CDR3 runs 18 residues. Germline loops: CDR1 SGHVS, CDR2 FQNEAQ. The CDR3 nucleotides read TGTGCCAGCAGTTTAGAGGTCCCCGTTAGGTTTTCCTACAATGAGCAGTTCTTC. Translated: CASSLEVPVRFSYNEQFF. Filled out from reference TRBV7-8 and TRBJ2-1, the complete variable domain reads GAGVSQSPRYKVAKRGQDVALRCDPISGHVSLFWYQQALGQGPEFLTYFQNEAQLDKSGLPSDRFFAERPEGSVSTLKIQRTQQEDSAVYLCASSLEVPVRFSYNEQFFGPGTRLTVL.

CDR3 DNA: TGTGCCAGCAGTCCCGCAGGGGCTTTTGGCTACACCTTC. Translation gives CASSPAGAFGYTF. V gene TRBV6-2 or TRBV6-3 combines with J gene TRBJ1-2, with D perhaps TRBD1 (6 bases). Trimming stripped 5 bases from V and 7 bases from J, with 14 bases between. The CDR3 totals 13 residues. Germline CDR1 MNHEY, CDR2 SVGEGT.

The CDR3 DNA reads TGTGCCAGCACCTTAACAGGGAACACTGAAGCTTTCTTT. Its translation: CASTLTGNTEAFF. The V gene is TRBV12-3 or TRBV12-4, the J gene TRBJ1-1, with D perhaps matching TRBD1 (5 bases). CDR3 length equals 13 residues. V gave up 7 bases and J gave up 1 base, with 10 bases separating them.

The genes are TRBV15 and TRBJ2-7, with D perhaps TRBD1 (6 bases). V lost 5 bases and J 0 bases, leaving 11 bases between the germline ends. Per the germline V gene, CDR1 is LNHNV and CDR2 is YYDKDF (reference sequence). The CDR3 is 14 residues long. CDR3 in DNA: TGTGCCACCAGCCCAGGGGCAAGCTCCTACGAGCAGTACTTC. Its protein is CATSPGASSYEQYF.

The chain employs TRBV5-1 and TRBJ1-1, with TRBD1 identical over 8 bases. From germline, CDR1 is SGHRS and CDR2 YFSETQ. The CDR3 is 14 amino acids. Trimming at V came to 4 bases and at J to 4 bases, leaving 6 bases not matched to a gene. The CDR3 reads CASSQDRVATEAFF. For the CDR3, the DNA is TGCGCCAGCAGCCAGGACAGGGTGGCCACTGAAGCTTTCTTT. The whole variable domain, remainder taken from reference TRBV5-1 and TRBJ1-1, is KAGVTQTPRYLIKTRGQQVTLSCSPISGHRSVSWYQQTPGQGLQFLFEYFSETQRNKGNFPGRFSGRQFSNSRSEMNVSTLELGDSALYLCASSQDRVATEAFFGQGTRLTVV.

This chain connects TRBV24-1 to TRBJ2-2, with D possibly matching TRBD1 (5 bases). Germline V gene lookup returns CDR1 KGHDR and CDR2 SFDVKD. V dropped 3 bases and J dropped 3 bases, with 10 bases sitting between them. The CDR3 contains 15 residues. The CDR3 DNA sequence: TGTGCCACCAGTGATGAAGGGGCGGACACCGGGGAGCTGTTTTTT. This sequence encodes CATSDEGADTGELFF.

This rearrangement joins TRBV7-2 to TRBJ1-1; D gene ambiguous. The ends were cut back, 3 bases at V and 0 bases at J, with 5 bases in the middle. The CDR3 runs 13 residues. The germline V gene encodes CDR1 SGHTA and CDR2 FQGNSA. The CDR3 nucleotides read TGTGCCAGCAGCTTCAGTATGAACACTGAAGCTTTCTTT. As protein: CASSFSMNTEAFF.

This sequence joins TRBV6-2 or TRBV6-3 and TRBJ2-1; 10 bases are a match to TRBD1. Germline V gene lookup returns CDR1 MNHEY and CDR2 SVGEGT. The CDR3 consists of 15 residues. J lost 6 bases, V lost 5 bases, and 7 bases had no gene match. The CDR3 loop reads CASSRTGTGANEQFF. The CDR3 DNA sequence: TGTGCCAGCAGTCGCACCGGGACAGGGGCCAATGAGCAGTTCTTC.

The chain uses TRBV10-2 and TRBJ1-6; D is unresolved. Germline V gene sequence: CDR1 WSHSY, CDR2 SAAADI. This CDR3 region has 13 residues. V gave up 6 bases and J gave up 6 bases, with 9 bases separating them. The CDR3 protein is CASSRESNSPLHF. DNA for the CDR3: TGCGCCAGCAGCAGAGAGTCTAATTCACCCCTCCACTTT.

DNA for the CDR3: TGTGCCAGCAGCTCAGGGGGTGTAGAGACCCAGTACTTC. Encoded protein: CASSSGGVETQYF. The rearrangement uses TRBV6-5 and TRBJ2-5, with 7 nucleotides matching TRBD1. Losses at the gene ends were 6 bases for V and 4 bases for J; bases not matched to a gene: 5. Germline V CDR1 and CDR2: MNHEY, SVGAGI. The CDR3 loop spans 13 amino acids.

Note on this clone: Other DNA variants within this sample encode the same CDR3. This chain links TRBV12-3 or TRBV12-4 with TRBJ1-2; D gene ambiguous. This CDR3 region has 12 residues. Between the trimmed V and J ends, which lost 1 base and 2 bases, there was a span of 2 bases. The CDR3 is CASSLGNYGYTF. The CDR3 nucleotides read TGTGCCAGCAGTTTAGGGAACTATGGCTACACCTTC.

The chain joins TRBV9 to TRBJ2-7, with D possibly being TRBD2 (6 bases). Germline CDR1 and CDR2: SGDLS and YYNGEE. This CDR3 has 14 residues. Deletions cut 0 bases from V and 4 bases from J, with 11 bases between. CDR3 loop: CASSVAIGGYEQYF. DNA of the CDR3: TGTGCCAGCAGCGTAGCCATCGGAGGGTACGAGCAGTACTTC. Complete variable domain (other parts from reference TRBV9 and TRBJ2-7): DSGVTQTPKHLITATGQRVTLRCSPRSGDLSVYWYQQSLDQGLQFLIQYYNGEERAKGNILERFSAQQFPDLHSELNLSSLELGDSALYFCASSVAIGGYEQYFGPGTRLTVT.

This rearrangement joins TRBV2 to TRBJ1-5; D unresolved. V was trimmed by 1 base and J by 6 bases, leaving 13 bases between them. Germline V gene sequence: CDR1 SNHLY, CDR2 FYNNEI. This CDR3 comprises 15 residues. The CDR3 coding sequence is TGTGCCAGCAGTGAAGAGCACAGTAATCTTCAGCCCCAGCATTTT. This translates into CASSEEHSNLQPQHF.

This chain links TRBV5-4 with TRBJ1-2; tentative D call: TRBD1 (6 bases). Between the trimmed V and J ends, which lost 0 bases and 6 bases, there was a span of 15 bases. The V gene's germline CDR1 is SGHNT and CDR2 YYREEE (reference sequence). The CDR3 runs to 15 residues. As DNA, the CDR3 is TGTGCCAGCAGCTTGGAGGTGGGGACACTGCATGGCTACACCTTC. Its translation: CASSLEVGTLHGYTF.

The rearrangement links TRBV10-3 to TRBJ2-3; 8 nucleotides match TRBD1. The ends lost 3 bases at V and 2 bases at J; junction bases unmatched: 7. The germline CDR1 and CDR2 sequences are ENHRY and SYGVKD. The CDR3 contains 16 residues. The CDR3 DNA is TGTGCCATCAGTGACCCAGGGGGCGAAATCACAGATACGCAGTATTTT. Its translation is CAISDPGGEITDTQYF.

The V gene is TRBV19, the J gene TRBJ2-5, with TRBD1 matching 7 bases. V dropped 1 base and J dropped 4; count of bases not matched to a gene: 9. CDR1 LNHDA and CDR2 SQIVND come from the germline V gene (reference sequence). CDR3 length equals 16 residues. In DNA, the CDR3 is TGTGCCAGTAGTATAGGGGCAGGGGGTCAGCGAGAGACCCAGTACTTC. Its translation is CASSIGAGGQRETQYF. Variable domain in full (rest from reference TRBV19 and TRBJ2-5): DGGITQSPKYLFRKEGQNVTLSCEQNLNHDAMYWYRQDPGQGLRLIYYSQIVNDFQKGDIAEGYSVSREKKESFPLTVTSAQKNPTAFYLCASSIGAGGQRETQYFGPGTRLLVL.

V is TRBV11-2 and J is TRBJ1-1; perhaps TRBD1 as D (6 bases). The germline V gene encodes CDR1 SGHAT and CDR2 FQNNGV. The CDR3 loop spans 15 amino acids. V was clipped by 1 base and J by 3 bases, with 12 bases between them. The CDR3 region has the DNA TGTGCCAGCAGCTTAGCCCCAGGGGAGTACACTGAAGCTTTCTTT. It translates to CASSLAPGEYTEAFF.